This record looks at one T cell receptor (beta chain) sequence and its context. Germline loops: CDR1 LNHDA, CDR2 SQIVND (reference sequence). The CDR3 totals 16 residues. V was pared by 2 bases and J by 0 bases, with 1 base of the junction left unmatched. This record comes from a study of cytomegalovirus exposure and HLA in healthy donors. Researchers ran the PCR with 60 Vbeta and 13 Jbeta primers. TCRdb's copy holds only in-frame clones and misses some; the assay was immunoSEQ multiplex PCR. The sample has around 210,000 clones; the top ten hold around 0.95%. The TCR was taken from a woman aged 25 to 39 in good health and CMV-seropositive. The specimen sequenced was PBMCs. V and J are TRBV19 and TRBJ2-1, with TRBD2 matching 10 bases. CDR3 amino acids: CASSITSGNSYNEQFF. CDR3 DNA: TGTGCCAGTAGTATAACTAGCGGGAACTCCTACAATGAGCAGTTCTTC.